These T cell receptor beta chains were read from a single sample in a study of T cells in Graves' hyperthyroidism and ophthalmopathy. A single record per CDR3 protein comes from TCRdb applying MiXCR to the multiplex PCR reads. Among roughly 150,000 distinct CDR3 sequences listed, about 9.4% were seen once. Sequencing used blood. All receptors come from a woman younger than 30 with Graves' hyperthyroidism that later progressed to Graves' ophthalmopathy. Each CDR3 is given with its conserved first and last residue. Each record gives: clone size, D gene, J gene, V gene, CDR3 DNA, CDR3 protein. D genes are given only for firm matches. The listing skips clone size in some rows; elsewhere it reads once, few, many or a size class.

abundance: many; d_gene: -; j_gene: TRBJ1-1; v_gene: TRBV3-1; CDR3nt: TGTGCCAGCAGCCAAGTTTCTCCCACTGAAGCTTTCTTT; CDR3aa: CASSQVSPTEAFF
abundance: many; d_gene: TRBD1; j_gene: TRBJ1-6; v_gene: TRBV2; CDR3nt: TGTGCCAGCAGTCAAAACAGGGGGGGGAATTCACCCCTCCACTTT; CDR3aa: CASSQNRGGNSPLHF
abundance: many; d_gene: -; j_gene: TRBJ2-2; v_gene: TRBV6-2/TRBV6-3; CDR3nt: TGTGCCAGCAGTTCCTACACCGGGGAGCTGTTTTTT; CDR3aa: CASSSYTGELFF
abundance: many; d_gene: TRBD2; j_gene: TRBJ2-1; v_gene: TRBV3-1; CDR3nt: TGTGCCAGCAGCACCAGGACTAGGCTACATGAGCAGTTCTTC; CDR3aa: CASSTRTRLHEQFF
abundance: -; d_gene: -; j_gene: TRBJ2-2; v_gene: TRBV20-1; CDR3nt: TGCAGTGCCCCGAGGACAGTAGGGGGGTCCGGGGAGCTGTTTTTT; CDR3aa: CSAPRTVGGSGELFF
abundance: many; d_gene: -; j_gene: TRBJ1-2; v_gene: TRBV6-1; CDR3nt: TGTGCCAGCACCCGAGGAGAGGGCGCTAACTATGGCTACACCTTC; CDR3aa: CASTRGEGANYGYTF
abundance: many; d_gene: -; j_gene: TRBJ2-1; v_gene: TRBV29-1; CDR3nt: TGCAGCGTTAAGGGGTACCAACACAATGAGCAGTTCTTC; CDR3aa: CSVKGYQHNEQFF
abundance: many; d_gene: TRBD1; j_gene: TRBJ2-7; v_gene: TRBV12-3/TRBV12-4; CDR3nt: TGTGCCAGCAACAGGGGACAGGGGTTAAGAGAGCAGTACTTC; CDR3aa: CASNRGQGLREQYF
abundance: many; d_gene: -; j_gene: TRBJ1-1; v_gene: TRBV14; CDR3nt: TGTGCCAGCAGCCAAGGCTGGGGTACTGTCACTGAAGCTTTCTTT; CDR3aa: CASSQGWGTVTEAFF
abundance: many; d_gene: -; j_gene: TRBJ2-2; v_gene: TRBV11-2; CDR3nt: TGTGCCAGCAGCTTCGCTCCCGCAGGTGCGGGAACCGGGGAGCTGTTTTTT; CDR3aa: CASSFAPAGAGTGELFF
abundance: -; d_gene: -; j_gene: TRBJ2-3; v_gene: TRBV13; CDR3nt: TGTGCCAGCAGCTTTAGATCAGCTGGCACAGATACGCAGTATTTT; CDR3aa: CASSFRSAGTDTQYF
abundance: -; d_gene: TRBD2; j_gene: TRBJ2-1; v_gene: TRBV14; CDR3nt: TGTGCCAGCAGGCCCTTCACCCTAGCGGGACACAATGAGCAGTTCTTC; CDR3aa: CASRPFTLAGHNEQFF